This TCR beta chain is from a study of T-cell reconstitution after alpha-beta-depleted transplantation in children (TCRdb year 2016). Turning to the overall study: Using TCR repertoire profiling, the study quantitatively followed how T-cell immune reconstitution unfolded in children after TCRalphabeta/CD19-depleted allogeneic hematopoietic cell transplantation.

The library relied on PCR. Sequencing took place on an Illumina HiSeq 2500. Molecular barcoding was employed in the preparation of TCR libraries, with unique molecular identifiers being used to normalize TCRbeta repertoire quantification. TCRdb ran its own pipeline on the public reads, namely fastp trimming at Q25 and MiXCR clone calling, and kept in-frame beta chains. Each record represents a unique CDR3 protein, reported with the most common genes and DNA among its rows. This sample has about 230,000 distinct CDR3 sequences in its table, and 9.7% of those were observed once. The ten largest clones represent approximately 5% of the sample. The germline V gene specifies SNHLY as CDR1 and FYNNEI as CDR2. Deletion took 4 bases off V and 5 bases off J, with a span of 11 bases between the germline ends. From the cysteine up to the phenylalanine, the CDR3 has a length of 13 residues. The read is trimmed to its CDR3 DNA, 39 bases read in frame from base 1.

This clonotype has at least ten counts. The antigen it recognizes is unknown. No base qualities exist here, and no much larger clone lies one base off it. The chain is made from TRBV2 and TRBJ2-5; the D gene lacks a confident call. This TCR was sampled from a human donor who donated a stem cell graft to a child with SCID. The sample in question was PBMCs from the stem cell graft donor, obtained from the stem cell graft. The base sequence is TGTGCCAGCAGTGGGTTTAACCTGGAGACCCAGTACTTC. This encodes CASSGFNLETQYF.